One sample yielded the 13 T cell receptor beta chains listed below, sequenced in a study of CD8+CD57+ T cells in acquired aplastic anemia. Genomic DNA provided the template from which TCR beta VDJ and CDR3 profiles were obtained. TCRdb processed the reads anew with MiXCR; each CDR3 protein has one entry. The repertoire has 35,000 to 40,000 distinct CDR3 sequences, 65% to 80% of them found once; the top ten carry roughly 23%. The sequencing sample was made of sorted CD4+, CD8+, or CD8+CD57+ T cells (not recorded which) from PBMCs. These receptors were obtained from a human donor in good health, serving as a control.

Turning to this clonotype: The CDR3 carries no conserved terminal phenylalanine or tryptophan, so it likely arises from a read error. The CDR3 region has the DNA TGTGCCAGCAGCGTCGGGACCAGCACCTACGAGCAGTACCTC. Translation: CASSVGTSTYEQYL. The chain links TRBV9 to TRBJ2-7; either TRBD1 or TRBD2 may supply D (5 bases each). CDR1 is SGDLS, CDR2 YYNGEE, per germline. V gave up 2 bases and J gave up 2 bases, with 11 bases separating them. The CDR3 sequence is 14 residues long.

The genes are TRBV2 and TRBJ2-7; 9 bases are shared with TRBD2. The V gene's germline CDR1 is SNHLY and CDR2 FYNNEI. Germline trimming cut 6 bases from V and 3 bases from J; bases unmatched to any gene: 6. There are 14 residues in the CDR3. The CDR3 region has the DNA TGTGCCAGCAGGGGGGCTAGCGGGATCTACGAGCAGTACGTC. It encodes CASRGASGIYEQYV.

By sample share, this clonotype is medium-sized (0.01 to 0.1%). The J gene is TRBJ1-2, the V gene TRBV5-1; 8 bases align to TRBD1. The CDR3 has 18 amino acids. CDR1 SGHRS and CDR2 YFSETQ come from the germline V gene. Trimming took 3 bases from V and 3 from J; bases not matched to a gene: 16. Here the CDR3 DNA reads TGCGCCAGCAGCTCTACCCCGGGACAGGCGCTGAGAGACTATGGCTACACCTTC. Translating it yields CASSSTPGQALRDYGYTF.

The chain recombines TRBV2 with TRBJ2-5; the D is unclear. V lost 6 bases, J lost 3 bases, and 11 bases lay in between. This CDR3 region has 13 residues. CDR1 SNHLY and CDR2 FYNNEI come from the germline V gene. The CDR3 sequence is CASSYALEETQYF. In DNA form, the CDR3 reads TGTGCCAGCAGCTACGCTCTGGAAGAGACCCAGTACTTC.

V and J are TRBV14 and TRBJ1-6, with D hard to call. In germline, CDR1 is SGHDN, CDR2 FVKESK. Trimming left V 3 bases short and J 4 bases short, with 7 bases between. CDR3 length: 14 amino acids. CDR3 sequence: CASSHATYNSPLHF. The CDR3 region has the DNA TGTGCCAGCAGCCATGCGACTTATAATTCACCCCTCCACTTT.

This clonotype showed up many times. This chain links TRBV6-1 with TRBJ1-1, with D hard to call. Trimming removed 0 bases at V and 1 base at J, with 9 bases between. CDR3 length: 15 amino acids. In germline, CDR1 is MNHNS, CDR2 SASEGT. CDR3 sequence: CASSEAPVGNTEAFF. The CDR3 bases are TGTGCCAGCAGTGAAGCGCCGGTGGGGAACACTGAAGCTTTCTTT.

The CDR3 sequence is CSVEERMGTDTQYF. DNA of the CDR3: TGCAGCGTTGAAGAGCGTATGGGCACAGATACGCAGTATTTT. The J gene is TRBJ2-3, the V gene TRBV29-1; no clear D gene. Trimming shortened V by 0 bases and J by 1 base, and 8 bases separated the two germline ends. There are 14 residues in the CDR3. The V gene's germline CDR1 is SQVTM and CDR2 ANQGSEA.

This rearrangement joins TRBV6-1 to TRBJ2-1; tentatively, D is TRBD1 (5 bases). CDR3 size: 14 residues. The germline CDR1 and CDR2 sequences are MNHNS and SASEGT. V lost 7 bases to trimming and J lost 6 bases, with 16 bases between them. The CDR3 DNA is TGTGCCAGCACTACCCAAGGACAAAGCAATGAGCAGTTCTTC. Translating it yields CASTTQGQSNEQFF.

The V gene is TRBV20-1, the J gene TRBJ2-5; 15 nucleotides match TRBD2. J lost 5 bases, V lost 7 bases, and 11 bases had no gene match. CDR1 and CDR2 (germline): DFQATT, SNEGSKA (reference sequence). This CDR3 spans 16 amino acids. CDR3 sequence: CSGGDGLAGGPETQYF. DNA of the CDR3: TGCAGTGGGGGAGATGGACTAGCGGGGGGGCCGGAGACCCAGTACTTC.

The chain joins TRBV9 to TRBJ2-2; 9 nucleotides align to TRBD1. CDR1 SGDLS and CDR2 YYNGEE come from the germline V gene. V gave up 5 bases and J gave up 3 bases; unmatched junction bases: 5. CDR3 length: 15 residues. The chain's CDR3 is CASRERTGDTGELFF. The CDR3 DNA follows: TGTGCCAGCAGGGAGAGGACAGGGGACACCGGGGAGCTGTTTTTT.

This clonotype was observed once. The V and J genes are TRBV7-9 and TRBJ1-2; 10 bases align to TRBD1. The CDR3 runs 13 residues. Germline loops: CDR1 SEHNR, CDR2 FQNEAQ (reference sequence). The V segment lost 6 bases and the J segment 6 bases; nucleotides outside the gene matches: 4. The CDR3 protein is CASRRQGADGYTF. The CDR3 region has the DNA TGTGCCAGCAGGAGACAGGGGGCGGATGGCTACACCTTC.

The V call is TRBV24-1, the J call TRBJ1-2; 7 bases fit TRBD1. Germline loops: CDR1 KGHDR, CDR2 SFDVKD. J lost 8 bases, V lost 4 bases, and 3 bases had no gene match. The CDR3 runs 12 residues. The CDR3 DNA reads TGTGCCACCAGTGAAACAGGGGTAGGCTACACCTTC. It is translated as CATSETGVGYTF.

The CDR3 region has the DNA TGTGCCAGCAGTTACGGGCCTGAGGGTTCCTATGGCTACACCTTC. Translating gives CASSYGPEGSYGYTF. V is TRBV6-2 or TRBV6-3 and J is TRBJ1-2, with no clear D. Trimming cost V 2 bases and J 4 bases, with 14 bases left between them. This CDR3 has 15 amino acids. The germline V gene has CDR1 MNHEY and CDR2 SVGEGT.